This TCR beta chain was retrieved from a study of human T cells and chemical hapten exposure. Study at large: Subjects had 2% DPC placed on about 2 cm by about 2 cm of upper inner arm skin for sensitization.

CDR3 length equals 10 residues. V was clipped by 3 bases and J by 6 bases, with 4 bases between them. Germline CDR1 reads SQVTM; CDR2 reads ANQGSEA. Time point indicated: patch test 1, 2 weeks after DPC sensitization. Treatment specified: therapeutic diphenylcyclopropenone sensitization with weekly scalp DPC. In every case, blood was obtained before the patch test was applied. TCRdb reprocessed the RACE reads with MiXCR, giving one entry per CDR3 protein. The sample has around 380,000 distinct CDR3 sequences, around 4.8% seen once. This clonotype was detected ten times or more. The clonotype comes from a woman in her forties or fifties with alopecia areata. Some clones in this sample may be carry-over from other donors' samples. The sequenced sample was whole blood, obtained in connection with sensitization to the hapten diphenylcyclopropenone (DPC). The rearrangement joins TRBV29-1 to TRBJ2-3; D is unclear. CDR3 in amino acids: CSVEVDTQYF. DNA of the CDR3: TGCAGCGTTGAGGTGGATACGCAGTATTTT.